What follows are 32 T cell receptor beta chains derived from one specimen sequenced in a study of blood T cell repertoires in COVID-19. Libraries were prepared by immunoSEQ multiplex PCR; TCRdb keeps only in-frame clonotypes and omits some of them. The table includes around 120,000 clones, about 89% detected once. The sample consisted of peripheral blood. The receptors shown here come from a woman in her 70s with acute or convalescent COVID-19.

The rearrangement links TRBV5-1 to TRBJ1-6, with 8 positions matching TRBD1. The CDR3 sequence is 15 residues long. V lost 0 bases, J lost 9 bases, and 5 bases stayed unmatched. Germline CDR1 reads SGHRS; CDR2 reads YFSETQ. The CDR3 is CASSLDGQGGSPLHF. The CDR3 DNA reads TGCGCCAGCAGCTTGGATGGACAGGGAGGTTCACCCCTCCACTTT.

This sequence joins TRBV3-1 (or the pseudogene TRBV3-2) and TRBJ1-5, with TRBD1 as a possible D gene (5 bases). Germline V gene data show CDR1 as LGHDT and CDR2 as YNNKEL (reference sequence). This CDR3 has 13 residues. The germline V and J ends were trimmed by 4 bases and 5 bases, with 9 bases remaining between them. The CDR3 DNA reads TGTGCCAGCAGCCTGGGAGGGGATCAGCCCCAGCATTTT. It translates to CASSLGGDQPQHF.

The genes are TRBV5-4 and TRBJ1-5; 9 nucleotides agree with TRBD1. The CDR3 covers 13 residues. J gave up 5 bases and V 4 bases, and 1 base lay outside the gene matches. Looked up from germline, CDR1 is SGHNT and CDR2 is YYREEE (reference sequence). CDR3: CASSRDRDQPQHF. The CDR3 bases are TGTGCCAGCAGCCGGGACAGGGATCAGCCCCAGCATTTT.

This clone was seen a few times. CDR3 region: CASSPRLAGQNTGELFF. In DNA form, the CDR3 reads TGTGCCAGCTCACCGAGACTAGCGGGACAGAACACCGGGGAGCTGTTTTTT. The chain is built from TRBV18 and TRBJ2-2; 11 bases map to TRBD2. The trim removed 3 bases at V and 1 base at J, leaving 4 bases unmatched. The CDR3 sequence is 17 residues long. Germline values: CDR1 KGHSH, CDR2 LQKENI.

The CDR3 sequence: CASSQDGTDTEAFF. CDR3 DNA sequence: TGTGCCAGCAGTCAGGATGGGACAGACACTGAAGCTTTCTTT. The gene calls are TRBV2 and TRBJ1-1; 7 bases are shared with TRBD1. V trimming: 5 bases; J trimming: 3 bases; junction bases outside the gene matches: 6. Germline V gene sequence: CDR1 SNHLY, CDR2 FYNNEI. This CDR3 has 14 amino acids. Complete variable domain (other parts from reference TRBV2 and TRBJ1-1): EPEVTQTPSHQVTQMGQEVILRCVPISNHLYFYWYRQILGQKVEFLVSFYNNEISEKSEIFDDQFSVERPDGSNFTLKIRSTKLEDSAMYFCASSQDGTDTEAFFGQGTRLTVV.

The chain has TRBV27 and TRBJ2-7; a weak D match, TRBD2 (7 bases). CDR1 and CDR2 (germline): MNHEY, SMNVEV (reference sequence). Deletions cut 3 bases from V and 4 bases from J, with 13 bases between. This CDR3 has 14 amino acids. CDR3 DNA: TGTGCCAGCAGTTTCGAGGGGGGGCCTTACGAGCAGTACTTC. Protein: CASSFEGGPYEQYF.

The V and J genes are TRBV6-2 or TRBV6-3 and TRBJ2-1; 10 nucleotides line up with TRBD2. The CDR3 has 15 amino acids. Germline V CDR1 and CDR2: MNHEY, SVGEGT. V shed 4 bases, J shed 4 bases, and the junction held 4 bases outside the gene matches. For the CDR3, the DNA is TGTGCCAGCAGTTTGCTAGCGGGGGAGTACAATGAGCAGTTCTTC. This codes for CASSLLAGEYNEQFF.

CDR3 DNA: TGTGCCAGCAGCATTACTAGCGGGGCCTACGAGCAGTACTTC. Amino acids: CASSITSGAYEQYF. The rearrangement joins TRBV11-2 to TRBJ2-7; 10 positions agree with TRBD2. Trimming removed 5 bases from V and 2 bases from J; junction bases left unmatched: 3. There are 14 residues in the CDR3. Germline V CDR1 and CDR2: SGHAT, FQNNGV.

The chain recombines TRBV6-4 with TRBJ1-4; 9 positions match TRBD1. Germline values: CDR1 MRHNA, CDR2 SNTAGT. This CDR3 is 17 amino acids long. The V and J ends lost 3 bases and 1 base, in that order; junction bases with no gene match: 6. This chain's CDR3 is CASSDRDRARTNEKLFF. The CDR3 nucleotides are TGTGCCAGCAGTGATAGGGACAGGGCAAGAACTAATGAAAAACTGTTTTTT.

The V call is TRBV5-4, the J call TRBJ2-5; the D is unclear. The CDR3 has 14 amino acids. Per the germline V gene, CDR1 is SGHNT and CDR2 is YYREEE (reference sequence). Trimming cost V 6 bases and J 3 bases, with 15 bases left between them. The CDR3 protein is CASTPSFSKETQYF. CDR3 in DNA: TGTGCCAGCACCCCGTCCTTTAGTAAAGAGACCCAGTACTTC.

The CDR3 DNA reads as TGTGCCAGCACCGCCGGGGGAGGAGATACGCAGTATTTT. Translated: CASTAGGGDTQYF. The chain carries TRBV9 and TRBJ2-3; TRBD2 is a possible D gene (6 bases). The CDR3 consists of 13 residues. Trimming stripped 6 bases from V and 5 bases from J, with 13 bases between. The germline V gene has CDR1 SGDLS and CDR2 YYNGEE.

The V gene is TRBV30, the J gene TRBJ1-2; D is perhaps TRBD1 (6 bases). Germline loops: CDR1 GTSNPN, CDR2 SVGIG (reference sequence). The V end was cut by 2 bases, the J end by 7 bases, with 17 bases between. The CDR3 contains 14 residues. The CDR3 region is CAWSLSGVAGGYTF. The CDR3 DNA reads TGTGCCTGGAGTCTCTCAGGGGTAGCGGGTGGCTACACCTTC.

This chain links TRBV28 with TRBJ2-2, with 8 bases identical to TRBD2. The CDR3 has 14 amino acids. V lost 6 bases to trimming and J lost 6 bases; unmatched junction nucleotides: 6. From germline, CDR1 is MDHEN and CDR2 SYDVKM. The CDR3 loop reads CASRPPGGAGELFF. The CDR3 DNA follows: TGTGCCAGCAGGCCACCCGGGGGGGCCGGGGAGCTGTTTTTT.

This sequence joins TRBV18 and TRBJ2-2; 7 bases match TRBD2. The V gene end was trimmed by 4 bases and the J gene end by 4 bases; junction bases not matched to a gene: 9. This CDR3 is built from 16 residues. The germline CDR1 and CDR2 sequences are KGHSH and LQKENI. The CDR3 region is CASSRAAQRGTGELFF. The DNA for the CDR3 is TGTGCCAGCTCACGGGCAGCTCAGCGGGGCACCGGGGAGCTGTTTTTT.

The chain has TRBV10-3 and TRBJ2-3; possibly TRBD2 for D (6 bases). Trimming removed 2 bases from V and 0 bases from J, with 9 bases in between. CDR3 length: 15 amino acids. The V gene's germline CDR1 is ENHRY and CDR2 SYGVKD. The CDR3 nucleotides are TGTGCCATCAGTGAGCGCGGGGCTAGCACAGATACGCAGTATTTT. It specifies CAISERGASTDTQYF.

CDR3 sequence: CSASQIYGYTF. The CDR3 DNA is TGCAGTGCTAGCCAGATCTATGGCTACACCTTC. The chain couples TRBV20-1 to TRBJ1-2; the D is unclear. This CDR3 has 11 amino acids. Germline V gives CDR1 DFQATT, CDR2 SNEGSKA (reference sequence). V was shortened by 3 bases and J by 4 bases, with 6 bases between the two germline ends.

The chain carries TRBV3-1 (or the pseudogene TRBV3-2) and TRBJ2-5; D is perhaps TRBD2 (6 bases). V was clipped by 3 bases and J by 5 bases, with 16 bases between them. The CDR3 has 15 amino acids. The V gene's germline CDR1 is LGHDT and CDR2 YNNKEL (reference sequence). The CDR3 protein is CASSQIRTAGETQYF. The CDR3 DNA sequence: TGTGCCAGCAGCCAGATCCGGACGGCGGGGGAGACCCAGTACTTC.

There are a few counts of this clone. The rearrangement links TRBV24-1 to TRBJ2-1, with a weak D call TRBD2 (5 bases). Germline CDR1 KGHDR, CDR2 SFDVKD. V lost 6 bases and J lost 0, with 14 bases in between. The CDR3 is made up of 16 amino acids. CDR3 nucleotide sequence: TGTGCCACCAGTCCAATAGCGAGCTACTCCTACAATGAGCAGTTCTTC. Translating gives CATSPIASYSYNEQFF.

This chain uses TRBV28 with TRBJ1-5; D ambiguous. CDR1 is MDHEN and CDR2 is SYDVKM in the germline V gene. The CDR3 has 16 amino acids. Trimming cost V 6 bases and J 3 bases, with 18 bases left between them. The CDR3 DNA reads TGTGCCAGCAGCACCGACACCCAACACTTCAATCAGCCCCAGCATTTT. This translates into CASSTDTQHFNQPQHF.

The chain uses TRBV5-6 and TRBJ1-5, with 9 bases matching TRBD1. Germline CDR1 is SGHDT and CDR2 is YYEEEE. With V trimmed by 3 bases and J by 7 bases, 8 bases remained unmatched. The CDR3 is made up of 15 amino acids. CDR3: CASSSLTGGGQPQHF. DNA of the CDR3: TGTGCCAGCAGCTCGCTGACAGGGGGTGGGCAGCCCCAGCATTTT.

The chain carries TRBV9 and TRBJ2-6, with no clear D. Trimming left V 0 bases short and J 2 bases short, with 6 bases between. The CDR3 is 15 amino acids. In germline, CDR1 is SGDLS, CDR2 YYNGEE. The CDR3 nucleotides are TGTGCCAGCAGCGTAGTCCAGGCTGGGGCCAACGTCCTGACTTTC. Its protein product is CASSVVQAGANVLTF.

This chain uses TRBV9 with TRBJ2-1, with 9 bases that match TRBD1. Per the germline V gene, CDR1 is SGDLS and CDR2 is YYNGEE. CDR3 size: 15 residues. Unmatched junction bases numbered 7, after V lost 3 bases and J lost 6 bases. CDR3 DNA: TGTGCCAGCAGCGGTGGGACAGGGCCTACCAATGAGCAGTTCTTC. As protein: CASSGGTGPTNEQFF.

The V call is TRBV5-5, the J call TRBJ1-3; 7 nucleotides align to TRBD1. Trimming at V came to 2 bases and at J to 0 bases, leaving 2 bases not matched to a gene. The germline gives CDR1 SGHKS, CDR2 YYEKEE (reference sequence). This CDR3 has 15 amino acids. This CDR3 is CASSFGTASGNTIYF. Written as DNA, the CDR3 is TGTGCCAGCAGCTTCGGGACAGCCTCTGGAAACACCATATATTTT.

The gene calls are TRBV7-2 and TRBJ2-5; 9 nucleotides line up with TRBD2. CDR3 length equals 14 residues. CDR1 and CDR2 from the germline V gene are SGHTA and FQGNSA. With 3 bases clipped from V and 5 bases from J, the junction kept 4 bases outside the gene matches. CDR3 protein: CASSLGLAVETQYF. The CDR3 region has the DNA TGTGCCAGCAGCTTGGGACTAGCTGTTGAGACCCAGTACTTC.

This rearrangement joins TRBV5-1 to TRBJ2-4; 12 nucleotides match TRBD1. The V gene's germline CDR1 is SGHRS and CDR2 YFSETQ. The CDR3 runs 14 residues. V trimming: 3 bases; J trimming: 11 bases; junction bases outside the gene matches: 6. The CDR3 DNA sequence: TGCGCCAGCAGCTCCGGGACAGGGGGCCTGGTTCAGTACTTC. This encodes CASSSGTGGLVQYF.

The V gene is TRBV28, the J gene TRBJ2-1, with a possible D match to TRBD1 (7 bases). CDR1 MDHEN and CDR2 SYDVKM come from the germline V gene. The CDR3 consists of 14 residues. V was trimmed by 6 bases and J by 3 bases, leaving 12 bases between them. Here the CDR3 reads CASRGGQSYNEQFF. In DNA form, the CDR3 reads TGTGCCAGCAGGGGGGGACAGAGCTACAATGAGCAGTTCTTC.

This chain connects TRBV7-2 to TRBJ2-5; D perhaps matches TRBD2 (6 bases). The length of the CDR3 is 14 residues. Trimming shortened V by 5 bases and J by 1 base, and 11 bases separated the two germline ends. The germline V gene encodes CDR1 SGHTA and CDR2 FQGNSA. CDR3 nucleotide sequence: TGTGCCAGCAGCGGCGGGGTACTCCAAGAGACCCAGTACTTC. Its protein product is CASSGGVLQETQYF.

The chain joins TRBV2 to TRBJ1-5; 7 bases are a match to TRBD1. The junction had 1 base not matched to a gene; V was cut back by 7 bases and J by 1 base. The CDR3 is 13 amino acids. From germline, CDR1 is SNHLY and CDR2 FYNNEI. The CDR3 is CASTQGSNQPQHF. The CDR3 DNA reads as TGTGCCAGCACACAGGGGAGCAATCAGCCCCAGCATTTT. Looking up the rest from reference TRBV2 and TRBJ1-5 gives the full variable domain: EPEVTQTPSHQVTQMGQEVILRCVPISNHLYFYWYRQILGQKVEFLVSFYNNEISEKSEIFDDQFSVERPDGSNFTLKIRSTKLEDSAMYFCASTQGSNQPQHFGDGTRLSIL.

The chain has TRBV28 and TRBJ1-1; D is perhaps TRBD1 (6 bases). This CDR3 spans 15 amino acids. Trimming removed 0 bases at V and 1 base at J, with 9 bases between. Germline V gene data show CDR1 as MDHEN and CDR2 as SYDVKM. As DNA, the CDR3 is TGTGCCAGCAGTTTATGGCAGGACAGGAACACTGAAGCTTTCTTT. Encoded protein: CASSLWQDRNTEAFF.

The gene calls are TRBV12-5 and TRBJ1-4; D is ambiguous. CDR1 LGHNT and CDR2 FRNRAP come from the germline V gene. V dropped 5 bases and J dropped 5 bases, with 12 bases sitting between them. The CDR3 is 14 amino acids. The CDR3 coding sequence is TGTGCTAGTGGTCCTGCGGGGAGAAATGAAAAACTGTTTTTT. This sequence encodes CASGPAGRNEKLFF.

Points on this clone: Other DNA sequences from this sample encode an identical CDR3 as well. This chain links TRBV30 with TRBJ1-1; TRBD1 is a possible D gene (6 bases). Trimming left V 2 bases short and J 6 bases short, with 10 bases between. The CDR3 is made up of 12 amino acids. Germline CDR1 and CDR2: GTSNPN and SVGIG (reference sequence). The CDR3 nucleotides are TGTGCCTGGAGTCCGAGGGGGTCTGAAGCTTTCTTT. Its translation: CAWSPRGSEAFF. The whole variable domain, remainder taken from reference TRBV30 and TRBJ1-1, is SQTIHQWPATLVQPVGSPLSLECTVEGTSNPNLYWYRQAAGRGLQLLFYSVGIGQISSEVPQNLSASRPQDRQFILSSKKLLLSDSGFYLCAWSPRGSEAFFGQGTRLTVV.

This clone came up once. The V call is TRBV5-5, the J call TRBJ2-2; no firm D call. The germline gives CDR1 SGHKS, CDR2 YYEKEE (reference sequence). The CDR3 is made up of 13 amino acids. Trimming stripped 3 bases from V and 8 bases from J, with 11 bases between. This CDR3 is CASSSPSFGELFF. CDR3 coding DNA: TGTGCCAGCAGCTCCCCTAGTTTTGGGGAGCTGTTTTTT.